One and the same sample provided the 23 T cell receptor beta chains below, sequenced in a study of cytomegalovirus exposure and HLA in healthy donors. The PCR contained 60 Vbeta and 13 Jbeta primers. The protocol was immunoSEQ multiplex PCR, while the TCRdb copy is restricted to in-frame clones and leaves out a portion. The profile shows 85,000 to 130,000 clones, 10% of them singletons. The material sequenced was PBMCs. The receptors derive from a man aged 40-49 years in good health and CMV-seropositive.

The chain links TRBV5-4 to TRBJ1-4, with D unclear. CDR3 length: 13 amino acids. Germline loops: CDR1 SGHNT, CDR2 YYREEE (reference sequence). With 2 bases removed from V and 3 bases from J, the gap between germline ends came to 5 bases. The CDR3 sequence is CASSFGSNEKLFF. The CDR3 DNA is TGTGCCAGCAGCTTTGGCTCTAATGAAAAACTGTTTTTT.

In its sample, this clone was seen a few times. Here the CDR3 reads CASSLGWQAIYNEQFF. For the CDR3, the DNA is TGTGCCAGCAGCTTAGGTTGGCAGGCGATCTACAATGAGCAGTTCTTC. The rearrangement links TRBV7-8 to TRBJ2-1; D uncertain. V gave up 1 base and J gave up 3 bases, with 13 bases separating them. The germline V gene encodes CDR1 SGHVS and CDR2 FQNEAQ. This CDR3 contains 16 residues.

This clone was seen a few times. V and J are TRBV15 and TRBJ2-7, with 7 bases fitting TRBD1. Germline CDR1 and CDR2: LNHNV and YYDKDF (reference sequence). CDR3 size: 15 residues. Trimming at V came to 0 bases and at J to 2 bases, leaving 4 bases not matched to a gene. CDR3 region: CATSRETGKTYEQYF. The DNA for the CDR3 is TGTGCCACCAGCAGAGAGACAGGGAAAACCTACGAGCAGTACTTC.

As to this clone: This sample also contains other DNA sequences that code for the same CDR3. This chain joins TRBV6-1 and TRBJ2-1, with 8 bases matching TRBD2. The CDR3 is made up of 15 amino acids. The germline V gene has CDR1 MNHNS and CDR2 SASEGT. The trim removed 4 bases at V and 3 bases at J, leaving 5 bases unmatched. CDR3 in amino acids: CASSGGRIIYNEQFF. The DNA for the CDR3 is TGTGCCAGCAGTGGCGGGAGGATTATCTACAATGAGCAGTTCTTC.

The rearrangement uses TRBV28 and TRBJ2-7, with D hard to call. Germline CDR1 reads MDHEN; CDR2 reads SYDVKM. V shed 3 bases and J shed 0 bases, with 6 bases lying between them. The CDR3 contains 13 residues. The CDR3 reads CASSFPSSYEQYF. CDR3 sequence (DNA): TGTGCCAGCAGTTTCCCGAGCTCCTACGAGCAGTACTTC.

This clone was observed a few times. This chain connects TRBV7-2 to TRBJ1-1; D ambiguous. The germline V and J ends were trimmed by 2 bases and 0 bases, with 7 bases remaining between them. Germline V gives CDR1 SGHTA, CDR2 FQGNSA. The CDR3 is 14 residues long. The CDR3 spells CASSLQALNTEAFF. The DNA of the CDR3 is TGTGCCAGCAGCTTACAGGCCTTGAACACTGAAGCTTTCTTT.

CDR3 bases: TGTGCCAGCACCGGACACCTTCGCACTGAAGCTTTCTTT. Its protein is CASTGHLRTEAFF. J is TRBJ1-1 and V is TRBV6-5; tentative D call: TRBD1 (5 bases). Germline-derived CDR1 and CDR2 are MNHEY and SVGAGI. V dropped 7 bases and J dropped 4 bases, with 13 bases sitting between them. The CDR3 extends over 13 amino acids.

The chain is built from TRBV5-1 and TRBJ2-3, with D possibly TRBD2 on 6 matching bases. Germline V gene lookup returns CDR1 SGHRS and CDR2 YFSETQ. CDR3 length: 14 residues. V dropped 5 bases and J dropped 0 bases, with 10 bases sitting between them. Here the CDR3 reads CASSTGTSTDTQYF. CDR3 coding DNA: TGCGCCAGCAGTACGGGGACTAGCACAGATACGCAGTATTTT. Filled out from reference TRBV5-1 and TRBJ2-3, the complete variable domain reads KAGVTQTPRYLIKTRGQQVTLSCSPISGHRSVSWYQQTPGQGLQFLFEYFSETQRNKGNFPGRFSGRQFSNSRSEMNVSTLELGDSALYLCASSTGTSTDTQYFGPGTRLTVL.

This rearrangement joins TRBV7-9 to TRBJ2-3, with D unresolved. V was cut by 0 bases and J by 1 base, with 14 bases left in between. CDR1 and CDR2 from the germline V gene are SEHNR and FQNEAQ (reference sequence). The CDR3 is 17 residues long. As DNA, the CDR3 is TGTGCCAGCAGCTTAGCGCACAGCCGATCTGGCACAGATACGCAGTATTTT. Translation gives CASSLAHSRSGTDTQYF.

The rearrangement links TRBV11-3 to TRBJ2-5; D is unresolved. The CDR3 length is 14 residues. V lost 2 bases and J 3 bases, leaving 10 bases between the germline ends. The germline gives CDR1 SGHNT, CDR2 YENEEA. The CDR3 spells CASSLMPDEETQYF. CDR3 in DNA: TGTGCCAGCAGCTTAATGCCAGATGAAGAGACCCAGTACTTC.

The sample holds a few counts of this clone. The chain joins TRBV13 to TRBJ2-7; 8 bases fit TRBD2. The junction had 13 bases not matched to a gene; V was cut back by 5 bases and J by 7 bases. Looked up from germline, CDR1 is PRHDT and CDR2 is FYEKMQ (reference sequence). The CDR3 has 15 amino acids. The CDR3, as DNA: TGTGCCAGCAGCCCCGGGACTAGAGGGCTGGGGGAGCAGTACTTC. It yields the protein CASSPGTRGLGEQYF.

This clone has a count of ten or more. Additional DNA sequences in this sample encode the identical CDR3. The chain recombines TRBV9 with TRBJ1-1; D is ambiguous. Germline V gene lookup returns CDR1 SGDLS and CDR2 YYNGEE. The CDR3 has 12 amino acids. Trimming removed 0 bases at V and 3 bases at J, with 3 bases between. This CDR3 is CASSVADTEAFF. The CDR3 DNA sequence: TGTGCCAGCAGCGTAGCTGACACTGAAGCTTTCTTT.

CDR3 sequence (DNA): TGTGCCAGCAGCCCTACCGGGAGGGGCCCTGAAGCTTTCTTT. Its protein is CASSPTGRGPEAFF. The rearrangement links TRBV5-6 to TRBJ1-1; D is possibly TRBD1 (5 bases). The CDR3 consists of 14 residues. The V and J ends lost 4 bases and 6 bases respectively, with 16 bases between them. Per the germline V gene, CDR1 is SGHDT and CDR2 is YYEEEE.

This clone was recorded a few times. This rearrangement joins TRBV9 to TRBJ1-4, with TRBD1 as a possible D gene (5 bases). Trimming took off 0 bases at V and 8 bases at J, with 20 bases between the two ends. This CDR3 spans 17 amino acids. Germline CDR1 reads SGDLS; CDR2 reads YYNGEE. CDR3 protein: CASSVEFDGQGNEKLFF. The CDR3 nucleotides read TGTGCCAGCAGCGTAGAGTTTGATGGGCAGGGAAACGAAAAACTGTTTTTT.

The CDR3 region has the DNA TGTGCCAGCAGTTACTCGGTGCGGACTGAAGCTTTCTTT. The encoded protein is CASSYSVRTEAFF. The rearrangement uses TRBV6-5 and TRBJ1-1; D is uncertain. V lost 0 bases, J lost 5 bases, and 7 bases lay in between. Germline assignment: CDR1 MNHEY and CDR2 SVGAGI. The CDR3 is 13 amino acids.

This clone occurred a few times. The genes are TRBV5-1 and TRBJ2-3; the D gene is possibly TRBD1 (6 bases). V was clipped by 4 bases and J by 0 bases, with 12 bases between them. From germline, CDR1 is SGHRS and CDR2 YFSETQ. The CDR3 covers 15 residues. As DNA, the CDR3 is TGCGCCAGCAGCCCCGGACAGATTAGCACAGATACGCAGTATTTT. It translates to CASSPGQISTDTQYF.

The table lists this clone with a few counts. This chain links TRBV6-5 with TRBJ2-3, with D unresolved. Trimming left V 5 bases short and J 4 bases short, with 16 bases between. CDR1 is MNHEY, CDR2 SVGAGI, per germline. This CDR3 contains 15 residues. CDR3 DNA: TGTGCCAGCAGTGTGGCGGAAGCAAGCGCAGATACGCAGTATTTT. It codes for CASSVAEASADTQYF.

The CDR3 loop reads CASRLTGTGGSDTQYF. CDR3 coding DNA: TGTGCCAGCAGATTGACCGGGACAGGGGGCTCAGATACGCAGTATTTT. V is TRBV4-2 and J is TRBJ2-3, with 12 bases lining up with TRBD1. Trimming took 6 bases from V and 4 from J; bases not matched to a gene: 8. Looked up from germline, CDR1 is LGHNA and CDR2 is YNFKEQ. The CDR3 has 16 residues.

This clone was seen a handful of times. The DNA of the CDR3 is TGTGCCAGCAGCGCGACAGGTAGCAATCAGCCCCAGCATTTT. It is translated as CASSATGSNQPQHF. The chain recombines TRBV9 with TRBJ1-5, with a tentative D call TRBD1 (6 bases). This CDR3 contains 14 residues. CDR1 and CDR2 (germline): SGDLS, YYNGEE. The germline V and J ends were trimmed by 3 bases and 0 bases, with 7 bases remaining between them.

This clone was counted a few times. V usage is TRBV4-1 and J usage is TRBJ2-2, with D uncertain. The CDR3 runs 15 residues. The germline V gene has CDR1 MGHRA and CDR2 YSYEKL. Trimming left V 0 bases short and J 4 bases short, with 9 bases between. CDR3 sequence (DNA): TGCGCCAGCAGCCAAGAAACTGGAGTCACCGGGGAGCTGTTTTTT. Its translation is CASSQETGVTGELFF.

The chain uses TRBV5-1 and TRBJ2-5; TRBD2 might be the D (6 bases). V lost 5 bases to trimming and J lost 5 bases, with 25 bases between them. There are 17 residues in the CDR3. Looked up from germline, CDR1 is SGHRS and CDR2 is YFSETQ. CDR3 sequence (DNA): TGCGCCAGCAGGGGCGGTCTCTTAGCGGACGTTGGGGAGACCCAGTACTTC. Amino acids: CASRGGLLADVGETQYF.

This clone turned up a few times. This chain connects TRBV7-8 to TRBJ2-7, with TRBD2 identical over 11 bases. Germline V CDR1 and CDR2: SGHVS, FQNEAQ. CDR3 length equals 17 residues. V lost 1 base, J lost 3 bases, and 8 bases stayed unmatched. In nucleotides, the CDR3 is TGTGCCAGCAGCTTAGAAATCCCTAGCGGGAGGAGCTACGAGCAGTACTTC. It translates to CASSLEIPSGRSYEQYF. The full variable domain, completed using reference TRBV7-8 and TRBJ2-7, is GAGVSQSPRYKVAKRGQDVALRCDPISGHVSLFWYQQALGQGPEFLTYFQNEAQLDKSGLPSDRFFAERPEGSVSTLKIQRTQQEDSAVYLCASSLEIPSGRSYEQYFGPGTRLTVT.

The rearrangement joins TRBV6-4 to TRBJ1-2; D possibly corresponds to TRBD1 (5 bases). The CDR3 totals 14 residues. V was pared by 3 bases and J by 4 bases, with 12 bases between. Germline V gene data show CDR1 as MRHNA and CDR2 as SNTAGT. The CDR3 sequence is CASSELPDSYGYTF. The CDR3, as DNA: TGTGCCAGCAGTGAACTACCAGACAGCTATGGCTACACCTTC.